This TCR beta chain was profiled in a study of blood T cell repertoires in COVID-19. About the study: Italy, Spain and the United States were the sources of the convalescent and acute COVID-19 samples. T cells, B-cell-depleted T cells, or PBMCs provided the cDNA or gDNA that served as material.

V was pared by 0 bases and J by 5 bases, with 8 bases of the junction left unmatched. The CDR3 covers 16 residues. CDR1 and CDR2 from the germline V gene are LGHNA and YNFKEQ. Methods used by the authors: Researchers report that nucleated cell counts were estimated from reference gene primer amplification. Data came from immunoSEQ multiplex PCR; TCRdb stores just in-frame clones and leaves some out. Clone size and the V and J calls come from that table; the DNA yielded D and trimming. The sample records over 25,000 clones, almost 90% being singletons. The sample taken for sequencing was peripheral blood. This chain uses TRBV4-2 with TRBJ2-5; 8 nucleotides line up with TRBD2. The clonotype was recovered from a man between 65 and 85 years old with acute or convalescent COVID-19. The CDR3 protein is CASSQDSTSGRETQYF. CDR3 nucleotide sequence: TGTGCCAGCAGCCAAGATAGCACTAGCGGACGGGAGACCCAGTACTTC.